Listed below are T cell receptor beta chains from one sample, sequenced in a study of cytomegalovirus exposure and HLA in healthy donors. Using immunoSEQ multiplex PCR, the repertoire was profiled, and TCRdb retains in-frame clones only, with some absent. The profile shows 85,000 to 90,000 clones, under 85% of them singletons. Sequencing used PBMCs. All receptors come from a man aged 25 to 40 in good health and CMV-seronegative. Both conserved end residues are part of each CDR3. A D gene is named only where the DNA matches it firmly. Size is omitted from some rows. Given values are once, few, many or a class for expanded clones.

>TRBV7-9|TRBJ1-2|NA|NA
CSSSSLFGGYTF
TGTTCCAGCAGCTCCCTCTTCGGTGGCTACACCTTC
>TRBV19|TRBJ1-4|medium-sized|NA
CASSIPGQLNEKLFF
TGTGCCAGTAGTATCCCTGGACAGCTTAATGAAAAACTGTTTTTT
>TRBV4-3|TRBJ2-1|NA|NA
CASSQDPTSSYNEQFF
TGCGCCAGCAGCCAAGATCCCACGAGCTCCTACAATGAGCAGTTCTTC
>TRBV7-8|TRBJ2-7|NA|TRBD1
CASSSRTGANEQYF
TGTGCCAGCAGCTCGAGGACAGGGGCCAACGAGCAGTACTTC
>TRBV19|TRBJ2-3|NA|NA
CASSKLITDTQYF
TGTGCCAGTTCGAAACTAATCACAGATACGCAGTATTTT
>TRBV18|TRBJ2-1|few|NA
CASSPPPSSYNEQFF
TGTGCCAGCTCACCACCGCCGAGCTCCTACAATGAGCAGTTCTTC
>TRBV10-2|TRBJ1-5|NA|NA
CASSEVGGGPQHF
TGCGCCAGCAGTGAGGTTGGCGGGGGGCCCCAGCATTTT
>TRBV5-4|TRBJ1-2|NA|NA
CASSLAGGSNYGYTF
TGTGCCAGCAGCTTGGCGGGGGGATCGAACTATGGCTACACCTTC
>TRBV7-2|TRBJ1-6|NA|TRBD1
CASSFGQGRSPLHF
TGTGCCAGCAGCTTCGGACAGGGGAGGTCACCCCTCCACTTT
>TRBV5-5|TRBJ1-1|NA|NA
CASSFGGAGTEAFF
TGTGCCAGCAGCTTTGGTGGGGCGGGGACTGAAGCTTTCTTT
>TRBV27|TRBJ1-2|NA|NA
CASSPTRNYGYTF
TGTGCCAGCAGTCCGACACGAAACTATGGCTACACCTTC
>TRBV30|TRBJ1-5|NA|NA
CAWRYGQNQPQHF
TGTGCCTGGAGGTACGGACAGAATCAGCCCCAGCATTTT
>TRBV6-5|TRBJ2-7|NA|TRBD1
CASSPGTGWSEQYF
TGTGCCAGCAGCCCCGGGACAGGGTGGTCCGAGCAGTACTTC
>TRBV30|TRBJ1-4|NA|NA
CAWSVSLSNEKLFF
TGTGCCTGGAGTGTAAGCCTTTCGAACGAAAAACTGTTTTTT
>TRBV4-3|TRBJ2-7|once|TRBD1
CASSQDPGQGYEQYF
TGCGCCAGCAGCCAAGATCCGGGACAGGGCTACGAGCAGTACTTC
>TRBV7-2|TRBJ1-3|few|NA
CASSSTPNSGNTIYF
TGTGCCAGCAGCTCGACACCGAACTCTGGAAACACCATATATTTT
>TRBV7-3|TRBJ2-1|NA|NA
CASSLISANAYNEQFF
TGTGCCAGCAGCTTAATTAGCGCGAATGCCTACAATGAGCAGTTCTTC
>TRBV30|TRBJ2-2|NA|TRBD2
CARGGLAANTGELFF
TGTGCCCGGGGAGGACTAGCGGCGAACACCGGGGAGCTGTTTTTT
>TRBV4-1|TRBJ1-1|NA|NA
CASSQTGGGRAAEAFF
TGCGCCAGCAGCCAAACCGGCGGGGGGCGCGCCGCTGAAGCTTTCTTT
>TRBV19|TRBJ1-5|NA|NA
CASTGDTQGQPQHF
TGTGCCAGTACCGGAGACACTCAGGGTCAGCCCCAGCATTTT
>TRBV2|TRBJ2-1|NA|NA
CASSGQVGDEQFF
TGTGCCAGCAGTGGGCAGGTCGGGGATGAGCAGTTCTTC
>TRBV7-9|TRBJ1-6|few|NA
CASSLVSGYNSPLHF
TGTGCCAGCAGCTTAGTTTCAGGGTATAATTCACCCCTCCACTTT
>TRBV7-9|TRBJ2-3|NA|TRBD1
CASSRGQGGDTQYF
TGTGCCAGCAGCCGAGGACAGGGTGGAGATACGCAGTATTTT
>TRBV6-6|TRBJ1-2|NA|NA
CASSYGGQTKGYTF
TGTGCCAGCAGTTATGGGGGACAAACCAAGGGCTACACCTTC
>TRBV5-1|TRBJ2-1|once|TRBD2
CASSHGLAGDNEQFF
TGCGCCAGCAGCCACGGACTAGCGGGGGACAATGAGCAGTTCTTC
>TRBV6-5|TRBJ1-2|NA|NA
CASRPSGLENYGYTF
TGTGCCAGCAGGCCCTCAGGGTTGGAGAACTATGGCTACACCTTC
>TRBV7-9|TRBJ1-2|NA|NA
CASSYQDGSYGYTF
TGTGCCAGCAGCTACCAAGACGGGAGTTATGGCTACACCTTC
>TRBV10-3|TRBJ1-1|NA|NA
CAISESEAQDAFF
TGTGCCATCAGTGAGTCGGAGGCTCAAGACGCTTTCTTT
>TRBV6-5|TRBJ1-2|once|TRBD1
CASSYAGTGVYGYTF
TGTGCCAGCAGTTACGCCGGGACAGGCGTATATGGCTACACCTTC
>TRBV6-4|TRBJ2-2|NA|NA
CASTPSFNTGELFF
TGTGCCAGCACACCCAGTTTCAACACCGGGGAGCTGTTTTTT
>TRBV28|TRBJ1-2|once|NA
CASRSMLRGSYGYTF
TGTGCCAGCAGGTCCATGCTGCGGGGGTCCTATGGCTACACCTTC
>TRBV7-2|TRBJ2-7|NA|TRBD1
CASSLGDRGVWSYEQYF
TGTGCCAGCAGCTTAGGTGACAGGGGGGTATGGTCCTACGAGCAGTACTTC
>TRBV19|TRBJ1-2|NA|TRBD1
CASRPGTGNFYGYTF
TGTGCCAGTAGGCCCGGGACAGGGAATTTCTATGGCTACACCTTC
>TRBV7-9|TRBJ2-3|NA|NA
CASSLTDSGTQYF
TGTGCCAGCAGCTTAACGGACTCGGGTACGCAGTATTTT
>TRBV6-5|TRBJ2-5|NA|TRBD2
CASHRAGGPQAQYF
TGTGCCAGCCATAGGGCGGGGGGCCCGCAGGCCCAGTACTTC
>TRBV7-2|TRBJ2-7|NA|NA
CASSVGGAYEQYF
TGTGCCAGCAGTGTGGGCGGGGCCTACGAGCAGTACTTC
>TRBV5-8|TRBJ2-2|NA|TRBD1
CASSLANRGTGELFF
TGTGCCAGCAGCTTGGCCAACAGGGGCACCGGGGAGCTGTTTTTT